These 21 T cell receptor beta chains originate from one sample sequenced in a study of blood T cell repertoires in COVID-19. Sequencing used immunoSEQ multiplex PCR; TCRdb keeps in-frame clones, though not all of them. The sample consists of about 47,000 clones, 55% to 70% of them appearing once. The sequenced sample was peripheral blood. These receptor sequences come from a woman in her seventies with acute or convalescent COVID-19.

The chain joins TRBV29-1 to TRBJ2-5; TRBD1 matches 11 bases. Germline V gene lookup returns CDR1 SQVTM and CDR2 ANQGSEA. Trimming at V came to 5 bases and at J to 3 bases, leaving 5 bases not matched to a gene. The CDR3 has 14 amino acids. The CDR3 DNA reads TGCAGCGTTCGGGACAGGGGGTACGAAGAGACCCAGTACTTC. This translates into CSVRDRGYEETQYF.

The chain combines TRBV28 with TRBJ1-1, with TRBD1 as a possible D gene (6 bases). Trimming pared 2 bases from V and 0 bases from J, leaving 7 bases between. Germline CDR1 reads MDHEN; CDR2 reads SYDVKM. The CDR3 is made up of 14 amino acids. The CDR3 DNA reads TGTGCCAGCAGTTTAGGGGGCGTGAACACTGAAGCTTTCTTT. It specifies CASSLGGVNTEAFF.

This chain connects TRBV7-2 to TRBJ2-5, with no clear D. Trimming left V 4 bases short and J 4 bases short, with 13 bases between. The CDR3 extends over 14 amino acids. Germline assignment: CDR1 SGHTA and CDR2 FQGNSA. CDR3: CASSSPQLGETQYF. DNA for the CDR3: TGTGCCAGCAGCTCCCCACAGTTGGGAGAGACCCAGTACTTC.

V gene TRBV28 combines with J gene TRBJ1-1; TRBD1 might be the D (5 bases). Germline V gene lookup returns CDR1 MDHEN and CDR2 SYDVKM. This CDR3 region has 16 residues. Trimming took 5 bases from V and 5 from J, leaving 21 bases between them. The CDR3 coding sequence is TGTGCCAGCAGTCTCCATGCGGGGGTTGCGGGGACTGAAGCTTTCTTT. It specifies CASSLHAGVAGTEAFF.

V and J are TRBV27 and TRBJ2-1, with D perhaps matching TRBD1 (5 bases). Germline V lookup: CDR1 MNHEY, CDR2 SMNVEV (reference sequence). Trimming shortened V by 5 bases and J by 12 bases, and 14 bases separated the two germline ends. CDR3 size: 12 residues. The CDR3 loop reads CASSPQGLRQFF. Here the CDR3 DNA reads TGTGCCAGCAGTCCTCAGGGTCTGAGGCAGTTCTTC.

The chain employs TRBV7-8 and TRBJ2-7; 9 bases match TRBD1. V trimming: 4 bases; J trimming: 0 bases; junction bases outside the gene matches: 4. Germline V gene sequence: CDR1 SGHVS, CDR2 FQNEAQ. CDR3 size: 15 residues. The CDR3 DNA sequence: TGTGCCAGCAGCTCTAGACAGGGGGTCTCCTACGAGCAGTACTTC. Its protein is CASSSRQGVSYEQYF.

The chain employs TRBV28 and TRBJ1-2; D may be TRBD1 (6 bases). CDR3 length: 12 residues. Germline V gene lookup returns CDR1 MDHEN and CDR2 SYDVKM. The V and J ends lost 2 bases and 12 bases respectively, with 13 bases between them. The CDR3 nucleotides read TGTGCCAGCAGTTTAGTAAGAGGGGGGGACACCTTC. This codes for CASSLVRGGDTF.

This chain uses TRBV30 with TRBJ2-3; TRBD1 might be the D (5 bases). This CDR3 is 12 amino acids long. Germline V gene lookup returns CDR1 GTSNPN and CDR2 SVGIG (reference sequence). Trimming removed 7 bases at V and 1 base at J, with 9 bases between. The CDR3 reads CASRGGTDTQYF. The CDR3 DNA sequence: TGTGCCTCTAGGGGCGGCACAGATACGCAGTATTTT.

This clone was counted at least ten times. The CDR3 DNA reads as TGTGCCAGCAGACGGGACATGGCCGACGAGCAGTACTTC. Protein product: CASRRDMADEQYF. The chain is built from TRBV27 and TRBJ2-7, with D perhaps matching TRBD1 (6 bases). Germline CDR1 and CDR2: MNHEY and SMNVEV (reference sequence). The CDR3 covers 13 residues. V was pared by 6 bases and J by 5 bases, with 14 bases between.

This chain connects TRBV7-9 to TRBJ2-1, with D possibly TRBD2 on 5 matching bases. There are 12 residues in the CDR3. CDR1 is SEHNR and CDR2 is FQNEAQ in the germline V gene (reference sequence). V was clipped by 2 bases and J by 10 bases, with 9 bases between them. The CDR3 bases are TGTGCCAGCAGCTTAATCTCGGGGGAGCAGTTCTTC. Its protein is CASSLISGEQFF.

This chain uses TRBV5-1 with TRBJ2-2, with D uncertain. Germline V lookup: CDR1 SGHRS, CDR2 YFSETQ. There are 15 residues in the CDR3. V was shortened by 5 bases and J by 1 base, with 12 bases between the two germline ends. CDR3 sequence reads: CASRLYPGNTGELFF. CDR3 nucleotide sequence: TGCGCCAGCAGATTATACCCAGGGAACACCGGGGAGCTGTTTTTT.

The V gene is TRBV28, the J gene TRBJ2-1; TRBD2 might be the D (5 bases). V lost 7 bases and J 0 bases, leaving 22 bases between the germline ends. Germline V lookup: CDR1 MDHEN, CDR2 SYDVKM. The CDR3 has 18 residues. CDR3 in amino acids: CASIPGYRVGSSYNEQFF. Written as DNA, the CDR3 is TGTGCCAGCATCCCTGGATACCGTGTGGGGAGCTCCTACAATGAGCAGTTCTTC.

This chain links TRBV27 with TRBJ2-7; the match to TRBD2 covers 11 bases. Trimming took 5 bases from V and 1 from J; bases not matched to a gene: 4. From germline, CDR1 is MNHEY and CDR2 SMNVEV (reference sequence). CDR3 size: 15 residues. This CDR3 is CASSPGTSGSYEQYF. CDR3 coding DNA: TGTGCCAGCAGTCCGGGGACTAGCGGATCCTACGAGCAGTACTTC.

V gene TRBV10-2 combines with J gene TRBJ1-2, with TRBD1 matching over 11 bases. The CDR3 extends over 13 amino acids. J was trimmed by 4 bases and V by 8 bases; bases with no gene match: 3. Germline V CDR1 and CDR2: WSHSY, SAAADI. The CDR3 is CASWDRGAYGYTF. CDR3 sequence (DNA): TGCGCCAGCTGGGACAGGGGGGCCTATGGCTACACCTTC.

Here the CDR3 reads CASSSYFGGPNRGSYEQYF. The CDR3 coding sequence is TGTGCCAGCAGTTCGTACTTCGGGGGGCCCAACAGGGGGTCCTACGAGCAGTACTTC. This chain connects TRBV27 to TRBJ2-7, with a possible D match to TRBD1 (8 bases). The germline CDR1 and CDR2 sequences are MNHEY and SMNVEV (reference sequence). The V end lost 4 bases, the J end lost 1 base, and 26 bases lay between the germline ends. The CDR3 covers 19 residues.

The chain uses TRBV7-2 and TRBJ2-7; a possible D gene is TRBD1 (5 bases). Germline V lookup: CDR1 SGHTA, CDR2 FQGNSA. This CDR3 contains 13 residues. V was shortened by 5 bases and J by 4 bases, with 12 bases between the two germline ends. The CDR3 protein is CASSAGSLYEQYF. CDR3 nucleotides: TGTGCCAGCAGCGCAGGGTCCCTTTACGAGCAGTACTTC.

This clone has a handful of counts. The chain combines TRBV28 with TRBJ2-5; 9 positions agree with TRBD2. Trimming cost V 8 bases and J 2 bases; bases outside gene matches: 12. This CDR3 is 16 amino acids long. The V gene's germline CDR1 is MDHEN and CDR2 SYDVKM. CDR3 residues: CASCRLAAVGQETQYF. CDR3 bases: TGTGCCAGCTGCCGACTAGCGGCTGTGGGGCAAGAGACCCAGTACTTC.

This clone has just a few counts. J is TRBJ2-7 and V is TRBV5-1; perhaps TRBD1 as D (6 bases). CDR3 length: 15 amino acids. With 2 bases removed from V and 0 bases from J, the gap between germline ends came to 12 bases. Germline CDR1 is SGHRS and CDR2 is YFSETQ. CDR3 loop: CASSLITGSSYEQYF. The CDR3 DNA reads TGCGCCAGCAGCTTAATCACAGGGAGCTCCTACGAGCAGTACTTC.

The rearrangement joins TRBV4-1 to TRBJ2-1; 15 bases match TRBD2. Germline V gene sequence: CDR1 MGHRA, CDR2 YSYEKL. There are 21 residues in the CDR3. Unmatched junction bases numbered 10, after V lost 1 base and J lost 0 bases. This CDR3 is CASSQGSGLAGGPSSYNEQFF. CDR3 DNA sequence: TGCGCCAGCAGCCAAGGGAGCGGACTAGCGGGGGGGCCAAGCTCCTACAATGAGCAGTTCTTC.

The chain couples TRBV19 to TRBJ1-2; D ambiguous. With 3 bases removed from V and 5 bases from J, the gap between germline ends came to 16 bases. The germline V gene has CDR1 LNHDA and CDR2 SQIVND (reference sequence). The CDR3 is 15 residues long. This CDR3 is CASSIPTGSGYGYTF. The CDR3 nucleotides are TGTGCCAGTAGTATCCCGACCGGCTCGGGGTATGGCTACACCTTC.

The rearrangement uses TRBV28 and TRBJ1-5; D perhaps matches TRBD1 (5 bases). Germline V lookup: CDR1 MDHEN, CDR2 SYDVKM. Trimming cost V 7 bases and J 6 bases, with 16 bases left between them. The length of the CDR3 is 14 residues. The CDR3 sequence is CASISGRGTQPQHF. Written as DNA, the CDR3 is TGTGCCAGCATCTCCGGGCGGGGGACTCAGCCCCAGCATTTT.